The TCR beta chain described here comes from a study of blood T cell repertoires in COVID-19. Study-level information: Researchers got acute and convalescent COVID-19 samples from the United States, Italy and Spain. PBMCs, B-cell-depleted T cells, or T cells were the source of the cDNA or gDNA that made up the material.

Authors' analysis steps: The authors estimated nucleated cell counts from reference gene primer amplification. Repertoires were generated with immunoSEQ multiplex PCR, while TCRdb's copy carries only in-frame clones and drops some. The V and J calls and clone size were taken over from that table, and D and trimming were inferred from the DNA. The data hold 270,000 or so clones, with around 86% observed a single time. CDR1 and CDR2 (germline): MNHEY, SMNVEV (reference sequence). The CDR3 runs to 17 residues. The V gene end was trimmed by 3 bases and the J gene end by 0 bases; junction bases not matched to a gene: 10. This clone was counted only a few times.

The receptor was derived from a man aged 35 to 55 with active or convalescent COVID-19. The chain recombines TRBV27 with TRBJ1-2; 7 bases are shared with TRBD1. Material for sequencing was peripheral blood. The CDR3 region has the DNA TGTGCCAGCAGTTTTTATAGGGGACAGCGAGCTAACTATGGCTACACCTTC. Translating gives CASSFYRGQRANYGYTF.